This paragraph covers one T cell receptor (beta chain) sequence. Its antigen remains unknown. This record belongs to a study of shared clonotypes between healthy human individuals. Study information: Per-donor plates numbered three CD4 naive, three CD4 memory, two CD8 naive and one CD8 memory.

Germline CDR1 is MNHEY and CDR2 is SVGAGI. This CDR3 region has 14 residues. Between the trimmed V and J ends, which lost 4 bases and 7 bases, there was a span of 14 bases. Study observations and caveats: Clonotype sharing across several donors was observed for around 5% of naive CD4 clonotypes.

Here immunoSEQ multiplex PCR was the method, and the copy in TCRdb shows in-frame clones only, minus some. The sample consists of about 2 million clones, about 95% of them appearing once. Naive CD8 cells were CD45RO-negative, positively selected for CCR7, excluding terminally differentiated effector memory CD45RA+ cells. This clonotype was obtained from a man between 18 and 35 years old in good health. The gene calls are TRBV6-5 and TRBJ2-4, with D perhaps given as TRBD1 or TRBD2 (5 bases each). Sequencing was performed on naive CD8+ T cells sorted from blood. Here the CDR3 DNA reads TGTGCCAGCAGTTCCCCAGGGTGGGAGAACATTCAGTACTTC. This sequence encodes CASSSPGWENIQYF.